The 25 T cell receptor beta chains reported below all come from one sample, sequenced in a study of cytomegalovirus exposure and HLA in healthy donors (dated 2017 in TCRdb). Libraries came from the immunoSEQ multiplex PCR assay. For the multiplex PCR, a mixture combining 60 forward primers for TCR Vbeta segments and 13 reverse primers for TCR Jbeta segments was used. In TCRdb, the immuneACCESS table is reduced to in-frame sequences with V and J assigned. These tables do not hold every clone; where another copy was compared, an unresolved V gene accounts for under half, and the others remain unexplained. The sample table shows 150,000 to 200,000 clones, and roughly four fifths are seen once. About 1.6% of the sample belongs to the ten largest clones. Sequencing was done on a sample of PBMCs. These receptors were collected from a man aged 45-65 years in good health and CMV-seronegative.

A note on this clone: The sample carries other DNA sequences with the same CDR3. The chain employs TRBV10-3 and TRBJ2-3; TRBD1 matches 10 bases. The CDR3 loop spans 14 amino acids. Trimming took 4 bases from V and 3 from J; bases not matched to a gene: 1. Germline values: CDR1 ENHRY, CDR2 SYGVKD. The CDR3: CAISGTGGTDTQYF. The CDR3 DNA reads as TGTGCCATCAGTGGGACAGGGGGGACAGATACGCAGTATTTT.

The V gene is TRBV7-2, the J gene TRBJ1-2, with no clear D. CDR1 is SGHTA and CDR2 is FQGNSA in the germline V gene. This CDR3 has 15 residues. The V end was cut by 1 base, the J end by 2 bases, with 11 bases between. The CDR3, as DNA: TGTGCCAGCAGCTTAGGGCCGGGGTCGAACTATGGCTACACCTTC. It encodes CASSLGPGSNYGYTF. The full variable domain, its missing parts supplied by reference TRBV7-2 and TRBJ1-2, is GAGVSQSPSNKVTEKGKDVELRCDPISGHTALYWYRQSLGQGLEFLIYFQGNSAPDKSGLPSDRFSAERTGGSVSTLTIQRTQQEDSAVYLCASSLGPGSNYGYTFGSGTRLTVV.

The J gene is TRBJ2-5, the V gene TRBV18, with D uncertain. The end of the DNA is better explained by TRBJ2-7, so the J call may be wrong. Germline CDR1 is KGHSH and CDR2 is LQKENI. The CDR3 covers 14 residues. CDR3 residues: CASSPPNTNYEQYF. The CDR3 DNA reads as TGTGCCAGCTCACCACCGAACACCAACTACGAGCAGTACTTC.

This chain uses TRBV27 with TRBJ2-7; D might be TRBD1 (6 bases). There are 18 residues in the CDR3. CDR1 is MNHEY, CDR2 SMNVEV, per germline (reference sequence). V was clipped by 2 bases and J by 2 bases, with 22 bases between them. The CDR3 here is CASSLTPPRRGPTYEQYF. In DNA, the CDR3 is TGTGCCAGCAGTTTAACCCCCCCCCGCAGGGGCCCTACCTACGAGCAGTACTTC.

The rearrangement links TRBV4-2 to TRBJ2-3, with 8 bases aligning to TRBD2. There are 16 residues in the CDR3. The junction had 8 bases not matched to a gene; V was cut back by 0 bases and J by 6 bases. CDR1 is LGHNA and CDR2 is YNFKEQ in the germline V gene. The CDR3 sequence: CASSQEPGGPSDTQYF. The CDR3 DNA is TGTGCCAGCAGCCAAGAACCGGGAGGGCCCAGCGATACGCAGTATTTT.

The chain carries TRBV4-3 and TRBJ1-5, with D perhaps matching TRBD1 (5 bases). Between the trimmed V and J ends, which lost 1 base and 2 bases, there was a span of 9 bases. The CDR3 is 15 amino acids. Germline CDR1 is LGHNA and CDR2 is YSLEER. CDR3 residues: CASSQVIGGNQPQHF. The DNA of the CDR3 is TGCGCCAGCAGCCAAGTGATAGGGGGCAATCAGCCCCAGCATTTT.

The CDR3 coding sequence is TGTGCCATCAGTGATATGGTAGGGGCCGAGCAGTACTTC. Translation: CAISDMVGAEQYF. The rearrangement uses TRBV10-3 and TRBJ2-7; possible D gene TRBD1, 5 bases. V lost 3 bases and J lost 6, with 12 bases in between. This CDR3 is built from 13 residues. CDR1 ENHRY and CDR2 SYGVKD come from the germline V gene.

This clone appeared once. The CDR3 coding sequence is TGTGCCAGCAGCTTGGATGGTCGTAGGACAGGGGGATCGGACGGCTACACCTTC. This sequence encodes CASSLDGRRTGGSDGYTF. The chain combines TRBV5-4 with TRBJ1-2; 10 nucleotides agree with TRBD1. The CDR3 extends over 18 amino acids. Germline loops: CDR1 SGHNT, CDR2 YYREEE (reference sequence). Trimming at V came to 0 bases and at J to 8 bases, leaving 16 bases not matched to a gene.

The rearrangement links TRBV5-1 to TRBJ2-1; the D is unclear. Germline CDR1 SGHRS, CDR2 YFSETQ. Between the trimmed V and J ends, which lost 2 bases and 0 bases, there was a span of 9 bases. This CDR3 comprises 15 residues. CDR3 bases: TGCGCCAGCAGCTTTGACGGAGCCTCCTACAATGAGCAGTTCTTC. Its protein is CASSFDGASYNEQFF.

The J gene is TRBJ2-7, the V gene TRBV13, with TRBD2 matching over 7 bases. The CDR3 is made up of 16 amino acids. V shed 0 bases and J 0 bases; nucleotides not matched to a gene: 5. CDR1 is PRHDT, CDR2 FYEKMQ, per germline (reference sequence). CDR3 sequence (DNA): TGTGCCAGCAGCTTAGGCGGCGGGAGACTCTCCTACGAGCAGTACTTC. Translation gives CASSLGGGRLSYEQYF. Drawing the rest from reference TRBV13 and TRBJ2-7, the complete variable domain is AAGVIQSPRHLIKEKRETATLKCYPIPRHDTVYWYQQGPGQDPQFLISFYEKMQSDKGSIPDRFSAQQFSDYHSELNMSSLELGDSALYFCASSLGGGRLSYEQYFGPGTRLTVT.

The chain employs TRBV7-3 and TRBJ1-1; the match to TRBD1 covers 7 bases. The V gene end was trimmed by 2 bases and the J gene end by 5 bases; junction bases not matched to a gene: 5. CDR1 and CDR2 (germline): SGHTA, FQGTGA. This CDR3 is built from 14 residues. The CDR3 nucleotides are TGTGCCAGCAGCTTAGAGGGGGCAAGGACTGAAGCTTTCTTT. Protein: CASSLEGARTEAFF. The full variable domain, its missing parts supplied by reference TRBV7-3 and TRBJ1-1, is GAGVSQTPSNKVTEKGKYVELRCDPISGHTALYWYRQSLGQGPEFLIYFQGTGAADDSGLPNDRFFAVRPEGSVSTLKIQRTERGDSAVYLCASSLEGARTEAFFGQGTRLTVV.

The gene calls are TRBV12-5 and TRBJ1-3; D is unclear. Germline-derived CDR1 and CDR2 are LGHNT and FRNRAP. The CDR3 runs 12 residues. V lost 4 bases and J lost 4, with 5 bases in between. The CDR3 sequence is CASGSQGNTIYF. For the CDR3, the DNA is TGTGCTAGTGGTTCACAGGGAAACACCATATATTTT.

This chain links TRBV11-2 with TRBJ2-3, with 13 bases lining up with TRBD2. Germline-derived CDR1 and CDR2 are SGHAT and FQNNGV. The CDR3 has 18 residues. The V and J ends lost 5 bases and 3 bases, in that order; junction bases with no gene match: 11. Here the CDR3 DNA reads TGTGCCAGCAGCCCGGGGAGGACTAGCGGGGGCGCAACAGATACGCAGTATTTT. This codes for CASSPGRTSGGATDTQYF. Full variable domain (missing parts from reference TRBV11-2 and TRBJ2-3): EAGVAQSPRYKIIEKRQSVAFWCNPISGHATLYWYQQILGQGPKLLIQFQNNGVVDDSQLPKDRFSAERLKGVDSTLKIQPAKLEDSAVYLCASSPGRTSGGATDTQYFGPGTRLTVL.

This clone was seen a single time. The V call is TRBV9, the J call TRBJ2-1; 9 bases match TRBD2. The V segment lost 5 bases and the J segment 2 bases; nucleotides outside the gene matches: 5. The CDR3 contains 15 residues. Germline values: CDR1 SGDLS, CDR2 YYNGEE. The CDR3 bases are TGTGCCAGCAGTTCTAGCGGGGACCCCTACAATGAGCAGTTCTTC. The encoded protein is CASSSSGDPYNEQFF.

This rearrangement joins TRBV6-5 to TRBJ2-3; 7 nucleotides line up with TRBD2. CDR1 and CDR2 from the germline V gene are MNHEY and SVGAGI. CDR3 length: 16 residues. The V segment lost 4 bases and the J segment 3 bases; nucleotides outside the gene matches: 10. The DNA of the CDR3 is TGTGCCAGCAGTTCGCTTGCGGGAGTGCGTACAGATACGCAGTATTTT. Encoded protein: CASSSLAGVRTDTQYF.

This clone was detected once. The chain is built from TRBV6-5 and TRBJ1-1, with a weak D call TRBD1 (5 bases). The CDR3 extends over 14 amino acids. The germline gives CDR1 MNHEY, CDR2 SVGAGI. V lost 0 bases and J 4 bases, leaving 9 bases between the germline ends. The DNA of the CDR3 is TGTGCCAGCAGTTACTCCCGGGGGGGCACTGAAGCTTTCTTT. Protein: CASSYSRGGTEAFF.

The CDR3 reads CASSIGGSPYEQYF. The DNA for the CDR3 is TGTGCCAGTAGTATCGGGGGGAGCCCCTACGAGCAGTACTTC. The J gene is TRBJ2-7, the V gene TRBV19; 7 nucleotides agree with TRBD2. The CDR3 loop spans 14 amino acids. The V and J ends lost 3 bases and 2 bases, in that order; junction bases with no gene match: 4. Germline V gives CDR1 LNHDA, CDR2 SQIVND (reference sequence).

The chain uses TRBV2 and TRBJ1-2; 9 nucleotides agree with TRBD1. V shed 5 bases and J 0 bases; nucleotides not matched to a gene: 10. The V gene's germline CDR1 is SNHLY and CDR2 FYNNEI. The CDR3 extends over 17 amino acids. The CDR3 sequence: CASSRRDRETTNYGYTF. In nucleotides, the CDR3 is TGTGCCAGCAGTCGTCGGGACAGGGAAACTACTAACTATGGCTACACCTTC.

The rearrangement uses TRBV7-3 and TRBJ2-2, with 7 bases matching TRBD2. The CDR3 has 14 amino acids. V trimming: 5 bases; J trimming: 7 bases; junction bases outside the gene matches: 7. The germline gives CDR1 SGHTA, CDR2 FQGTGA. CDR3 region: CASSPGLEGGELFF. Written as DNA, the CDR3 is TGTGCCAGCAGCCCAGGACTAGAGGGCGGGGAGCTGTTTTTT.

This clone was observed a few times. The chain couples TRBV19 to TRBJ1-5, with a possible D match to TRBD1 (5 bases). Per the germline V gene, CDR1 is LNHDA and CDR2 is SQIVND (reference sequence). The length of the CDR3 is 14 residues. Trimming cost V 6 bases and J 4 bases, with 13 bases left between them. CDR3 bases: TGTGCCAGTAGCGGGGCTGGGGGGAATCAGCCCCAGCATTTT. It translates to CASSGAGGNQPQHF.

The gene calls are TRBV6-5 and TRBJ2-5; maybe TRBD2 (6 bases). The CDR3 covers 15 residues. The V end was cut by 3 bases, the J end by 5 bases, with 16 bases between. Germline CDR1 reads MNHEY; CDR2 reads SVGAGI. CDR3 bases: TGTGCCAGCAGTTATCGGGGCAGGGAGGTGGAGACCCAGTACTTC. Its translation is CASSYRGREVETQYF.

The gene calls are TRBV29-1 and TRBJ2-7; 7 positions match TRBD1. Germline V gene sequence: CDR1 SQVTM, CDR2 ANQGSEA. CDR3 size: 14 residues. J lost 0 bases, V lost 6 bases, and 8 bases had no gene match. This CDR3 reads CSVAGTAISYEQYF. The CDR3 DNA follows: TGCAGCGTCGCCGGGACAGCGATCTCCTACGAGCAGTACTTC.

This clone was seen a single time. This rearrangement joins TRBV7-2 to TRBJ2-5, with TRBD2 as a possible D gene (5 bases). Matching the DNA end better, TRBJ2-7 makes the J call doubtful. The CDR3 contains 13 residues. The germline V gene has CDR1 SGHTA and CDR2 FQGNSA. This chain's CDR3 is CASSLSGSYEQYF. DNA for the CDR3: TGTGCCAGCAGCTTAAGCGGTTCCTACGAGCAGTACTTC.

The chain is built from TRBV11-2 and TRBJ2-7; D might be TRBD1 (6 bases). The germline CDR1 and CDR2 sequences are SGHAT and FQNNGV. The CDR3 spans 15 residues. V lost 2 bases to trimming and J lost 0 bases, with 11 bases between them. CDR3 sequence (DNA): TGTGCCAGCAGCTTAAGGACAGCCAACTCCTACGAGCAGTACTTC. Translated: CASSLRTANSYEQYF.

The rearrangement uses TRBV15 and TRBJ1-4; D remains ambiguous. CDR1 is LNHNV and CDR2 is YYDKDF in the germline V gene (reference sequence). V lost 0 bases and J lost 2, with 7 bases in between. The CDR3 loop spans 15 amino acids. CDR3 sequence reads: CATSRDKSTNEKLFF. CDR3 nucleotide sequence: TGTGCCACCAGCAGAGATAAGAGTACTAATGAAAAACTGTTTTTT.